This T cell receptor (beta chain) is from a study of cytomegalovirus exposure and HLA in healthy donors. This clone was recorded a few times. Its antigen is as yet unknown. The PCR used 60 Vbeta and 13 Jbeta primers. Profiling relied on immunoSEQ multiplex PCR, and the TCRdb table lists in-frame clones only, not all of them. This table holds 200,000 to 250,000 clones, under 70% found once. Points from the study as a whole: In a later analysis, HLA-associated TCR beta chains were more clonally expanded than equally common others. Roughly uniform sequencing depth across donors was assumed, possibly incorrectly. What TCR beta sequences reportedly achieved was accurate prediction of HLA-A and HLA-B alleles in most subjects.

V lost 4 bases and J 0 bases, leaving 10 bases between the germline ends. Per germline, CDR1 ENHRY and CDR2 SYGVKD. The CDR3 contains 14 residues. J is TRBJ2-7 and V is TRBV10-3, with D tentatively TRBD1 (6 bases). The sequence came from a man in his forties in good health and CMV-seropositive. Sequencing used PBMCs. The CDR3 nucleotides are TGTGCCATCAGTGCACGGACAGCCTCCTACGAGCAGTACTTC. Its protein is CAISARTASYEQYF.